A selection of T cell receptor beta chains follows, all from one sample in a study. Each CDR3 protein is one row after TCRdb ran MiXCR on the RT-PCR reads. The sample carries around 700,000 distinct CDR3 sequences, approximately 15% recorded once. The sequenced sample was memory CD4+ T cells from blood. The receptors were sampled from a female donor in good health, serving as a healthy control. Both conserved end residues are part of each CDR3. Fields, in order: clone size, J gene, D gene, V gene, CDR3 DNA, CDR3 protein. A D gene is named only where the DNA matches it firmly. The size of a clone is reported for some rows only, either as once, few or many, or as a class for expanded clones.

size: many
J: TRBJ2-5
D: TRBD1
V: TRBV6-6
DNA: TGTGCCAGCAGCGTTGGGACAGGACCCGCCTTCGAGACCCAGTACTTC
CDR3: CASSVGTGPAFETQYF

size: many
J: TRBJ2-5
D: -
V: TRBV20-1
DNA: TGCAGTGCTAGGACTAGTAAAGAGACCCAGTACTTC
CDR3: CSARTSKETQYF

size: -
J: TRBJ2-5
D: -
V: TRBV20-1
DNA: TGCAGCTTCCCGGACAGTTTGAGGCAAGAGACCCAGTACTTC
CDR3: CSFPDSLRQETQYF

size: few
J: TRBJ1-6
D: TRBD1
V: TRBV27
DNA: TGTGCCAGCAGTCCCGGGACAGGGCGTTACTCCTATAATTCACCCCTCCACTTT
CDR3: CASSPGTGRYSYNSPLHF

size: -
J: TRBJ1-5
D: TRBD1
V: TRBV6-2/TRBV6-3
DNA: TGTGCCAGCCGAGGCGGACAGGGGGGGAGGCAGCCCCAGCATTTT
CDR3: CASRGGQGGRQPQHF

size: -
J: TRBJ1-4
D: TRBD1
V: TRBV7-2
DNA: TGTGCCAGCAGCTTGCAGGGGGCGAAAGAAAAACTGTTTTTT
CDR3: CASSLQGAKEKLFF

size: -
J: TRBJ1-2
D: -
V: TRBV7-2
DNA: TGTGCCAGCAGCTTTGGGTCGGGAGGCCTCAATGGCTACACCTTC
CDR3: CASSFGSGGLNGYTF

size: -
J: TRBJ1-6
D: -
V: TRBV12-3/TRBV12-4
DNA: TGTGCCAGCAGTCCTAGACCGGGACAAGCTAATTCACCCCTCCACTTT
CDR3: CASSPRPGQANSPLHF

size: many
J: TRBJ2-3
D: -
V: TRBV27
DNA: TGTGCCAGCAGTGGCGACCGAGAGGCAGATACGCAGTATTTT
CDR3: CASSGDREADTQYF

size: few
J: TRBJ1-5
D: -
V: TRBV6-5
DNA: TGTGCCAGCAGTTTTAGGCAGGGGAATGATCAGCCCCAGCATTTT
CDR3: CASSFRQGNDQPQHF

size: many
J: TRBJ2-3
D: -
V: TRBV20-1
DNA: TGCAGTGCTAGAGATCAGGGATCGCCCTCGGTTAGGGATACGCAGTATTTT
CDR3: CSARDQGSPSVRDTQYF

size: few
J: TRBJ2-2
D: TRBD1
V: TRBV7-3
DNA: TGTGCCAGCAGCCGATCGACAGGGGGCAACACCGGGGAGCTGTTTTTT
CDR3: CASSRSTGGNTGELFF

size: -
J: TRBJ1-1
D: -
V: TRBV7-9
DNA: TGTGCCAGCAGCTCCGTCGGGGACACTGAAGCTTTCTTT
CDR3: CASSSVGDTEAFF

size: many
J: TRBJ1-1
D: TRBD1
V: TRBV4-3
DNA: TGCGCCATCCCGGACAGGCCTGAAGCTTTCTTT
CDR3: CAIPDRPEAFF

size: -
J: TRBJ2-5
D: TRBD2
V: TRBV7-2
DNA: TGTGCCAGCAGCTTAGCCCTAGCGGGGGAGAAAGAGACCCAGTACTTC
CDR3: CASSLALAGEKETQYF

size: many
J: TRBJ2-7
D: -
V: TRBV27
DNA: TGTGCCAGCAGCAGGGACAACCGGAGGCAGTACTTC
CDR3: CASSRDNRRQYF

size: -
J: TRBJ1-1
D: -
V: TRBV20-1
DNA: TGCAGTGCTACCGACCCGATGGGGGTAGAGGCTGAAGCTTTCTTT
CDR3: CSATDPMGVEAEAFF